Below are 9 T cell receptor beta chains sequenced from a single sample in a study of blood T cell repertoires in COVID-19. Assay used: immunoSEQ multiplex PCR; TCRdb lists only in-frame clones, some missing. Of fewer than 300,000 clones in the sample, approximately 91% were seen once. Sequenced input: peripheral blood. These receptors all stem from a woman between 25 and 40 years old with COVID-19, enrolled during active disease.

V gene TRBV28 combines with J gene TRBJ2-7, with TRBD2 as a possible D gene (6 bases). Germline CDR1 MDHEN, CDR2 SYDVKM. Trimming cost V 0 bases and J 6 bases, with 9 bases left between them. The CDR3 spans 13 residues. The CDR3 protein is CASSLWRRGEQYF. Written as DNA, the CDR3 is TGTGCCAGCAGTTTATGGCGGCGGGGCGAGCAGTACTTC.

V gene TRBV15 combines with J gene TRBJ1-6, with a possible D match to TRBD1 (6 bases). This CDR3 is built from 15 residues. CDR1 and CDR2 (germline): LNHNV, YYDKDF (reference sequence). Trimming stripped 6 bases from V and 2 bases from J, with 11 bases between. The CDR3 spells CATRTRDTYNSPLHF. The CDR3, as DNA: TGTGCCACCAGGACTCGGGACACCTATAATTCACCCCTCCACTTT.

In nucleotides, the CDR3 is TGTGCCAGTAGTTTCCCCTGGGGACAGTCTTCGGGCTACACCTTC. This codes for CASSFPWGQSSGYTF. The J gene is TRBJ1-2, the V gene TRBV19; 7 positions agree with TRBD1. The CDR3 spans 15 residues. The V segment lost 5 bases and the J segment 8 bases; nucleotides outside the gene matches: 14. CDR1 LNHDA and CDR2 SQIVND come from the germline V gene (reference sequence).

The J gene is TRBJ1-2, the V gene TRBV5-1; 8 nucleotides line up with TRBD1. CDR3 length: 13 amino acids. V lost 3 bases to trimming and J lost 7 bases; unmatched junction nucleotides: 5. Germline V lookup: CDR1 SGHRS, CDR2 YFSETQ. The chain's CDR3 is CASSWDRLFGYTF. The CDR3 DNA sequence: TGCGCCAGCAGCTGGGACAGGCTGTTTGGCTACACCTTC.

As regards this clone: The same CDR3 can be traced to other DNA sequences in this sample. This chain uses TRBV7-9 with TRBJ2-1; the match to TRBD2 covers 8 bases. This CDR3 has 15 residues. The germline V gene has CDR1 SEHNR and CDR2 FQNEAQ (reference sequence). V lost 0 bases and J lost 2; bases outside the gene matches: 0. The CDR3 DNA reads TGTGCCAGCAGCTTAGCTAGCGGGACCTACAATGAGCAGTTCTTC. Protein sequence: CASSLASGTYNEQFF.

This CDR3 is CASSYSGQTIPYEQYF. CDR3 nucleotide sequence: TGTGCCAGCAGTTACTCGGGACAGACGATTCCCTACGAGCAGTACTTC. This rearrangement joins TRBV6-5 to TRBJ2-7; 7 nucleotides line up with TRBD1. This CDR3 region has 16 residues. Germline V CDR1 and CDR2: MNHEY, SVGAGI. V lost 0 bases to trimming and J lost 2 bases; unmatched junction nucleotides: 7.

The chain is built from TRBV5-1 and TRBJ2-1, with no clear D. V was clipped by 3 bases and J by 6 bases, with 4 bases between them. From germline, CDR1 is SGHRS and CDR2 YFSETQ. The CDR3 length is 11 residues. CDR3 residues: CASSYSNEQFF. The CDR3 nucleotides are TGCGCCAGCAGCTACAGCAATGAGCAGTTCTTC.

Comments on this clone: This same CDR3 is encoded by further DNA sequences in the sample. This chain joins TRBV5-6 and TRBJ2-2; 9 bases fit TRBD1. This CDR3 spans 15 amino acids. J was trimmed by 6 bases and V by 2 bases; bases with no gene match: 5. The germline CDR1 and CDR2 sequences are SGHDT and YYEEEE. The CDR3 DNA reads TGTGCCAGCAGCTTTCGGGACAGGGCCGCCGGGGAGCTGTTTTTT. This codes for CASSFRDRAAGELFF.

In DNA, the CDR3 is TGTGCCAGCAGCTTAGGGCCGACTAGCGGGAGAAAGGAGACCCAGTACTTC. It is translated as CASSLGPTSGRKETQYF. The V call is TRBV5-4, the J call TRBJ2-5; TRBD2 matches at 12 bases. The germline V gene has CDR1 SGHNT and CDR2 YYREEE (reference sequence). J lost 5 bases, V lost 2 bases, and 10 bases had no gene match. The CDR3 has 17 residues. Combining the CDR3 with reference TRBV5-4 and TRBJ2-5 gives the whole variable domain ETGVTQSPTHLIKTRGQQVTLRCSSQSGHNTVSWYQQALGQGPQFIFQYYREEENGRGNFPPRFSGLQFPNYSSELNVNALELDDSALYLCASSLGPTSGRKETQYFGPGTRLLVL.